The source of this TCR beta chain is a study of cytomegalovirus exposure and HLA in healthy donors. The wider study: For the roughly 400 genotyped donors, more than 80% fell within the Caucasian-associated ancestry cluster. Overall study results and limits: Some public TCRs appeared in many individuals, while most sequences were rare. More clonal expansion characterized HLA-associated TCR beta chains than equally common others in a later analysis. The later analysis indicated that the majority of CMV-associated TCR beta chains appeared HLA-restricted.

Both 60 Vbeta primers and 13 Jbeta primers went into the PCR. Libraries were prepared by immunoSEQ multiplex PCR; TCRdb keeps only in-frame clonotypes and omits some of them. The sample yields more than 100,000 clones, approximately 77% seen once. The V end lost 1 base, the J end lost 4 bases, and 13 bases lay between the germline ends. The CDR3 extends over 15 amino acids. Germline V lookup: CDR1 LGHNA, CDR2 YNFKEQ. A remark on this clone: Antigen unknown.

This clonotype was sampled from a middle-aged woman in good health and CMV-seronegative. Material for sequencing was PBMCs. The J gene is TRBJ2-5, the V gene TRBV4-2; TRBD2 might be the D (7 bases). The CDR3 nucleotides are TGTGCCAGCAGCCAAGTCGGACTAGGGGGAGAGACCCAGTACTTC. Amino acid sequence: CASSQVGLGGETQYF.